This TCR beta chain was obtained from a study of T cells after yellow fever vaccination (dated by TCRdb to between 2017 and 2020). Describing the broader study: The SMART-Seq v4 Ultra Low Input RNA kit was used to prepare libraries from fractions with low cell numbers. Bulk PBMC replicates and cell subsets were isolated from blood drawn at multiple timepoints before and after both primary and secondary immunization. The cohort comprised two healthy male donors, one aged 18 to 30 and one aged 30 to 39 years. To follow T-cell clones before and after primary and booster YFV17D yellow fever vaccination, bulk TCR alpha and beta repertoires were sequenced over time. What the authors observed across the whole study: Only a couple of donors were included in the study, so the extent to which the findings can be generalized is limited. A small share of clonotypes occurred in both CD4 and CD8 compartments, likely arising from convergent recombination. The secondary T-cell response was found to be weaker but faster than the primary response, with a peak reached on day 5 rather than on day 15. After the booster, most of the clones that had expanded following primary vaccination were detected again (roughly 97% of CD4 and 80% to 90% of CD8), which suggests that memory was broadly maintained. FACS-sorted repertoires could contain abundant contaminating clonotypes from the bulk population, so computational filtering was required.

Its CDR3 holds 12 amino acids, cysteine through phenylalanine. CDR3 DNA only is kept here, 36 bases in frame from base 1. Taken from the germline V gene (reference sequence), the CDR1 and CDR2 loops are MNHNY and SVGAGI. V is clipped by 8 bases and J by 4 bases, and the sequence between their germline boundaries is 10 bases long. TCRdb names Illumina NovaSeq 6000 as the instrument used. TCR cDNA was synthesized by 5'RACE template switching, through which a universal primer site and unique molecular identifiers were introduced. Priming for cDNA synthesis came from both the TCR alpha and TCR beta constant segments. Library amplification used two PCR steps, and the second PCR step added sample barcodes and sequencing adapters. Libraries were sequenced on Illumina HiSeq 2500 (2x100 bp) or NovaSeq (2x150 bp). As for how the authors treated the data: Reads were demultiplexed and collapsed into UMI consensus sequences with MIGEC, and V(D)J alignment was performed with MiXCR. Using edgeR on replicate PBMC samples, clonotypes were called vaccine-responding if FDR was below 0.01 and the log2 fold change was above 5 up to day 15. CD4 or CD8 identity was assigned to each bulk clonotype according to whether the clonotype was present at higher abundance in the sequenced CD4 repertoire or the sequenced CD8 repertoire. TCRdb trimmed public reads at Q25 via fastp, called clones via MiXCR and kept in-frame beta chains. Identical CDR3 proteins give one entry, which carries the most common genes and DNA. These V and J calls rely on TCRdb rather than the paper's analysis. The sample table lists some 390,000 distinct CDR3 sequences, around a sixth of them with a count of one. Jointly, the top ten make up over 15% of the sample.

Note on this clonotype: Its antigen is currently not known. Base qualities are missing; no much larger clone stands one base away.

Read against the paper, the sample's treatment or condition label means: live attenuated yellow fever vaccine strain. At each blood-draw timepoint, two biological replicates of bulk PBMCs were collected. A standard Ficoll-Paque protocol was used to isolate PBMCs from peripheral blood. RNA was extracted with TriZol from bulk PBMCs, CD4 and CD8 fractions, and dextramer-positive and dextramer-negative fractions. The receptor chain draws on TRBV6-6 and TRBJ2-3; 5 matching bases give a weak D call of TRBD2. Sequencing was performed on PBMCs, taken before the yellow fever booster vaccination. The sequence came from a man aged 18-30 years who received the YFV17D yellow fever vaccine. The sequenced DNA: TGTGCCAGCGAAGGACTTTCAGATACGCAGTATTTT. This encodes CASEGLSDTQYF.